This TCR beta chain was profiled in a study of cytomegalovirus exposure and HLA in healthy donors. This CDR3 contains 16 residues. Losses at the gene ends were 2 bases for V and 5 bases for J; bases not matched to a gene: 5. Germline-derived CDR1 and CDR2 are SGHTA and FQGTGA. Study-level findings and limits: Across HLA loci, a later analysis found differing TCR association rates, with DRB1 most and HLA-C fewest.

Both 60 Vbeta primers and 13 Jbeta primers went into the PCR. Method: immunoSEQ multiplex PCR; TCRdb's copy keeps in-frame clones and lacks some. The sample consists of about 160,000 clones, about 72% of them appearing once. This clone showed up just a few times. The antigen is not known. The V and J genes are TRBV7-3 and TRBJ2-2; 10 nucleotides agree with TRBD2. Sequenced: PBMCs. The source is a man between 50 and 59 years old in good health and CMV-seropositive. CDR3 sequence (DNA): TGTGCCAGCAGCTTAGCTGCTAGCGGGGGAACCGGGGAGCTGTTTTTT. It codes for CASSLAASGGTGELFF.